This entry is about one TCR beta chain. Sequenced by immunoSEQ multiplex PCR; TCRdb stores in-frame clones only, minus some. This sample has tens of thousands of clones, with 90% to 95% found just once. The sample originates from a study of T cell changes during pregnancy in multiple sclerosis. This CDR3 is built from 16 residues. V was pared by 0 bases and J by 7 bases, with 7 bases of the junction left unmatched. Germline V gene data show CDR1 as MGHRA and CDR2 as YSYEKL. This material consisted of CD4+ T cells from peripheral blood mononuclear cells, taken in the third trimester of pregnancy. The rearrangement joins TRBV4-1 to TRBJ2-5; 11 bases line up with TRBD2. This clonotype was obtained from a female donor in good health, enrolled as a control in a pregnancy study. CDR3: CASSQDSSGGFGTQYF. CDR3 coding DNA: TGCGCCAGCAGCCAAGATTCTAGCGGGGGGTTTGGGACCCAGTACTTC.